This section outlines one T cell receptor (beta chain) sequence together with its context. The read is 3 residues too short to cover the CDR3 end, so that end is filled in from the germline J gene. The CDR3 is 16 residues long. Germline CDR1 MNHEY, CDR2 SVGEGT. TCRdb's copy holds only in-frame clones and misses some; the assay was immunoSEQ multiplex PCR. This sample lists 20,000 to 25,000 clones; its ten largest clones have 24%. The source of the sample is a study of T cells in women clearing cervical HPV infection. The receptor was isolated from a woman between 18 and 70 years old with a cervical HPV16 infection that either progressed to CIN3+ or cleared (not recorded which). The rearrangement links TRBV6-2 or TRBV6-3 to TRBJ2-3, with D possibly matching TRBD1 (6 bases). The material sequenced was blood buffy coat. This CDR3 is CASSVTGSYSNQPQYF. Partial CDR3 DNA: TGTGCCAGCAGCGTGACAGGATCATATAGCAATCAGCCG.